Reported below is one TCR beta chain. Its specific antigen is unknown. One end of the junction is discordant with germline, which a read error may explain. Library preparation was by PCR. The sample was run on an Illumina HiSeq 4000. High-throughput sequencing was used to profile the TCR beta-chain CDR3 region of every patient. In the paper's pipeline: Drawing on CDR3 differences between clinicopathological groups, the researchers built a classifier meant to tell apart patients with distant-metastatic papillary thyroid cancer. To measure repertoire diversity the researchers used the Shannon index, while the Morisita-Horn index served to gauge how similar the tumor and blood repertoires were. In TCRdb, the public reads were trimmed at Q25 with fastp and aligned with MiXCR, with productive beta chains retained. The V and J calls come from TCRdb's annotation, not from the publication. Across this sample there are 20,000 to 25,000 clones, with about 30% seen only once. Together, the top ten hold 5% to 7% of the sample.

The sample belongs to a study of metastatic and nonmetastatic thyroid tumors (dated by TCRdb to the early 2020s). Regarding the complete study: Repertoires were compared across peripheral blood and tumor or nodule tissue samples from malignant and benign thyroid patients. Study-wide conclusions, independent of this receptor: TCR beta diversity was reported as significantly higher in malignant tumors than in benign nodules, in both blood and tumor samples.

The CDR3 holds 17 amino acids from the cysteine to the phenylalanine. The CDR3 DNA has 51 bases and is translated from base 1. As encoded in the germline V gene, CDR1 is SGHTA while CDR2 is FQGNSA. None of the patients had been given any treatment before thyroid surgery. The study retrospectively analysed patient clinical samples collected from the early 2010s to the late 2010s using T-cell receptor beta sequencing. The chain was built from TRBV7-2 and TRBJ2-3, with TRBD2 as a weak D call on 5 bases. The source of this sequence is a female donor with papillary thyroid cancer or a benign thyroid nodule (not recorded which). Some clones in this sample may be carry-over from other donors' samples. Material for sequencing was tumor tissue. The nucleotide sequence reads TGTGCCAGCAGCCTAGCCCCCCCGCTACTTAGCACAGATACGCAGTATTTT. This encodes CASSLAPPLLSTDTQYF.